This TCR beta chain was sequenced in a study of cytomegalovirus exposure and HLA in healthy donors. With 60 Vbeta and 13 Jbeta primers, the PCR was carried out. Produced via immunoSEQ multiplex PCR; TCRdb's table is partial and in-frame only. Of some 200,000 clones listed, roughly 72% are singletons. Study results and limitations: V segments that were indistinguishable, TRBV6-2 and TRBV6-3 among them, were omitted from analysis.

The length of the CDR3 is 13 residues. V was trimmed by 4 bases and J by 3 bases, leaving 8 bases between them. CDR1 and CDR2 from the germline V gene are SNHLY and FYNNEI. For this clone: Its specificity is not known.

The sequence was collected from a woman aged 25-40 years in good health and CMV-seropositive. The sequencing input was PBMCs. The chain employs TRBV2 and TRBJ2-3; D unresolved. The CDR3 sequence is CASSARGTDTQYF. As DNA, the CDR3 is TGTGCCAGCAGTGCTAGAGGTACAGATACGCAGTATTTT.